Sequencing of this TCR beta chain was carried out in a study of blood T cell repertoires in COVID-19. This clone was seen a few times. CDR3 length: 14 amino acids. Trimming removed 4 bases at V and 2 bases at J, with 10 bases between. Germline CDR1 SGHTS, CDR2 YDEGEE. The protocol was immunoSEQ multiplex PCR, while the TCRdb copy is restricted to in-frame clones and leaves out a portion. The sample carries about 200,000 clones, around 86% recorded once. J is TRBJ1-5 and V is TRBV5-8; D possibly corresponds to TRBD1 (5 bases). The source of this sequence is a woman between 35 and 50 years old with acute COVID-19. Sequenced material: PBMCs or T cells enriched from blood (not recorded which). In DNA, the CDR3 is TGTGCCAGCAGCCCCGGACACCGCAATCAGCCCCAGCATTTT. It encodes CASSPGHRNQPQHF.